The 22 T cell receptor beta chains in this list originate from one sample, sequenced in a study of blood T cell repertoires in COVID-19. Sequencing used immunoSEQ multiplex PCR; TCRdb keeps in-frame clones, though not all of them. The sample has around 110,000 clones, 86% seen once. The specimen was peripheral blood. The receptors were sampled from a middle-aged man with acute or convalescent COVID-19.

The rearrangement links TRBV5-1 to TRBJ1-1; weak D call: TRBD1 (5 bases). Trimming left V 0 bases short and J 11 bases short, with 14 bases between. Germline values: CDR1 SGHRS, CDR2 YFSETQ. The CDR3 consists of 13 residues. In DNA, the CDR3 is TGCGCCAGCAGCTTGGGCAGGGAGGGTGTGGCTTTCTTT. As protein: CASSLGREGVAFF.

The chain links TRBV7-9 to TRBJ2-7, with a tentative D call TRBD1 (5 bases). Germline assignment: CDR1 SEHNR and CDR2 FQNEAQ (reference sequence). The length of the CDR3 is 14 residues. Trimming pared 5 bases from V and 7 bases from J, leaving 18 bases between. The CDR3 sequence: CASSTTEYAAEQYF. In DNA, the CDR3 is TGTGCCAGCAGCACGACAGAGTACGCTGCGGAGCAGTACTTC.

The V gene is TRBV25-1, the J gene TRBJ1-2; perhaps TRBD1 as D (5 bases). In germline, CDR1 is MGHDK, CDR2 SYGVNS. CDR3 size: 12 residues. Trimming cost V 10 bases and J 3 bases, with 12 bases left between them. In nucleotides, the CDR3 is TGTGCCACCCCCGACAGCGACTATGGCTACACCTTC. Translated: CATPDSDYGYTF.

The CDR3 sequence is CASSPTGQQETQYF. The CDR3 DNA follows: TGCGCCAGCAGCCCCACGGGACAACAAGAGACCCAGTACTTC. The chain recombines TRBV5-1 with TRBJ2-5; tentatively, D is TRBD1 (6 bases). Trimming took off 4 bases at V and 2 bases at J, with 12 bases between the two ends. CDR1 SGHRS and CDR2 YFSETQ come from the germline V gene. This CDR3 has 14 amino acids. Together with reference TRBV5-1 and TRBJ2-5, the CDR3 gives the full variable domain: KAGVTQTPRYLIKTRGQQVTLSCSPISGHRSVSWYQQTPGQGLQFLFEYFSETQRNKGNFPGRFSGRQFSNSRSEMNVSTLELGDSALYLCASSPTGQQETQYFGPGTRLLVL.

The CDR3: CAWSVPGSGEKLFF. DNA of the CDR3: TGTGCCTGGAGTGTACCGGGGTCAGGTGAAAAACTGTTTTTT. This chain links TRBV30 with TRBJ1-4; D is undetermined. Germline assignment: CDR1 GTSNPN and CDR2 SVGIG (reference sequence). The CDR3 spans 14 residues. Between the trimmed V and J ends, which lost 0 bases and 7 bases, there was a span of 12 bases. Using reference TRBV30 and TRBJ1-4 for the parts outside the CDR3, the full variable domain is SQTIHQWPATLVQPVGSPLSLECTVEGTSNPNLYWYRQAAGRGLQLLFYSVGIGQISSEVPQNLSASRPQDRQFILSSKKLLLSDSGFYLCAWSVPGSGEKLFFGSGTQLSVL.

The gene calls are TRBV20-1 and TRBJ1-6, with TRBD1 as a possible D gene (6 bases). Germline loops: CDR1 DFQATT, CDR2 SNEGSKA (reference sequence). V lost 3 bases and J lost 9, with 27 bases in between. The CDR3 runs to 18 residues. CDR3 in amino acids: CSASAGDIEYSRSSPLHF. The CDR3 DNA sequence: TGCAGTGCTAGTGCCGGGGACATCGAATACTCACGTTCTTCACCCCTCCACTTT.

This clone has only one observation. CDR3 in amino acids: CASSERGGHYGYTF. The CDR3 DNA reads as TGTGCCAGCAGTGAACGGGGAGGGCACTATGGCTACACCTTC. The chain carries TRBV2 and TRBJ1-2; D unresolved. The CDR3 runs 14 residues. V gave up 2 bases and J gave up 3 bases, with 10 bases separating them. Germline assignment: CDR1 SNHLY and CDR2 FYNNEI.

The chain is built from TRBV11-2 and TRBJ1-1; D ambiguous. The CDR3 covers 14 residues. Germline V gene data show CDR1 as SGHAT and CDR2 as FQNNGV. V was pared by 4 bases and J by 2 bases, with 11 bases between. CDR3 in DNA: TGTGCCAGCAGCTCTCGAGGACTAAACACTGAAGCTTTCTTT. Residues: CASSSRGLNTEAFF.

The gene calls are TRBV9 and TRBJ1-2, with D possibly TRBD1 on 5 matching bases. Trimming took 1 base from V and 8 from J, leaving 24 bases between them. CDR1 and CDR2 (germline): SGDLS, YYNGEE. The CDR3 covers 17 residues. This chain's CDR3 is CASSVPRAAGDYRGYTF. The DNA for the CDR3 is TGTGCCAGCAGCGTACCTAGGGCAGCCGGGGACTATAGGGGCTACACCTTC.

The chain uses TRBV14 and TRBJ1-1; a weak D match, TRBD1 (6 bases). The V and J ends lost 1 base and 2 bases respectively, with 14 bases between them. The CDR3 is 16 amino acids. Looked up from germline, CDR1 is SGHDN and CDR2 is FVKESK. Written as DNA, the CDR3 is TGTGCCAGCAGCCAAGGCGGGGGGCGAGGTAACACTGAAGCTTTCTTT. This codes for CASSQGGGRGNTEAFF.

The CDR3 DNA reads as TGTGCCACCAGTGCCCTTCGCGGGGGCACAGATACGCAGTATTTT. This encodes CATSALRGGTDTQYF. The chain uses TRBV24-1 and TRBJ2-3; D is perhaps TRBD2 (6 bases). CDR3 length: 15 amino acids. V was trimmed by 5 bases and J by 1 base, leaving 12 bases between them. The germline V gene has CDR1 KGHDR and CDR2 SFDVKD.

The rearrangement uses TRBV3-1 (or the pseudogene TRBV3-2) and TRBJ1-3; D is ambiguous. The CDR3 sequence is 16 residues long. The germline CDR1 and CDR2 sequences are LGHDT and YNNKEL (reference sequence). Trimming cost V 2 bases and J 0 bases, with 11 bases left between them. CDR3 protein: CASSQTQDSSGNTIYF. The CDR3 DNA reads TGTGCCAGCAGCCAAACGCAGGATAGCTCTGGAAACACCATATATTTT.

This chain uses TRBV6-2 or TRBV6-3 with TRBJ2-1, with unresolved D. Trimming cost V 4 bases and J 4 bases, with 8 bases left between them. This CDR3 contains 13 residues. Germline V gene sequence: CDR1 MNHEY, CDR2 SVGEGT. The CDR3 bases are TGTGCCAGCAGTTCACAGCTTTACAATGAGCAGTTCTTC. Translating it yields CASSSQLYNEQFF.

The chain employs TRBV6-5 and TRBJ2-2, with D tentatively TRBD2 (6 bases). This CDR3 is 16 amino acids long. The V gene's germline CDR1 is MNHEY and CDR2 SVGAGI. Trimming removed 0 bases at V and 5 bases at J, with 13 bases between. Here the CDR3 reads CASSYSGGVSTGELFF. CDR3 DNA: TGTGCCAGCAGTTACTCAGGCGGGGTCTCGACCGGGGAGCTGTTTTTT.

This chain joins TRBV3-1 (or the pseudogene TRBV3-2) and TRBJ2-1, with D tentatively TRBD2 (6 bases). The CDR3 length is 13 residues. The germline V gene has CDR1 LGHDT and CDR2 YNNKEL (reference sequence). V was cut by 2 bases and J by 7 bases, with 9 bases left in between. CDR3 in DNA: TGTGCCAGCAGCCAATTTCGGGAGAATGAGCAGTTCTTC. Amino acids: CASSQFRENEQFF.

The gene calls are TRBV4-1 and TRBJ1-5; D is ambiguous. Germline V CDR1 and CDR2: MGHRA, YSYEKL. The CDR3 has 15 amino acids. Trimming left V 0 bases short and J 9 bases short, with 15 bases between. This CDR3 is CASSQEMSVGGPQHF. The CDR3 DNA sequence: TGCGCCAGCAGCCAAGAAATGTCAGTGGGAGGGCCCCAGCATTTT.

The genes are TRBV4-1 and TRBJ2-1; TRBD2 might be the D (6 bases). V gave up 3 bases and J gave up 7 bases, with 28 bases separating them. Looked up from germline, CDR1 is MGHRA and CDR2 is YSYEKL. The CDR3 spans 19 residues. The CDR3, as DNA: TGCGCCAGCAGCCAGAACTATGGGGGGATAGTAGGATCCCTGAATGAGCAGTTCTTC. Encoded protein: CASSQNYGGIVGSLNEQFF.

The chain combines TRBV13 with TRBJ2-5; 10 bases match TRBD2. The CDR3 runs to 17 residues. Trimming cost V 4 bases and J 5 bases; bases outside gene matches: 13. The germline gives CDR1 PRHDT, CDR2 FYEKMQ (reference sequence). As DNA, the CDR3 is TGTGCCAGCAGCTACACCCCCTTGAGCGGGAGGGGGGAGACCCAGTACTTC. Protein sequence: CASSYTPLSGRGETQYF.

The chain links TRBV30 to TRBJ2-1; the match to TRBD2 covers 8 bases. The V and J ends lost 1 base and 9 bases, in that order; junction bases with no gene match: 8. CDR1 GTSNPN and CDR2 SVGIG come from the germline V gene (reference sequence). CDR3 length equals 14 residues. CDR3 coding DNA: TGTGCCTGGAGTGGCGCGGGAGGATCGGGTGAGCAGTTCTTC. Translating gives CAWSGAGGSGEQFF.

V gene TRBV7-8 combines with J gene TRBJ1-1; D perhaps matches TRBD1 (6 bases). Germline V gene lookup returns CDR1 SGHVS and CDR2 FQNEAQ. This CDR3 region has 12 residues. Trimming shortened V by 7 bases and J by 11 bases, and 17 bases separated the two germline ends. The CDR3 sequence: CASTGGGVGAFF. The CDR3 DNA reads TGTGCCAGCACCGGGGGGGGCGTTGGCGCTTTCTTT.

This chain connects TRBV10-2 to TRBJ2-7; 8 bases fit TRBD2. Germline loops: CDR1 WSHSY, CDR2 SAAADI. The ends lost 6 bases at V and 6 bases at J; junction bases unmatched: 10. The CDR3 sequence is 14 residues long. The CDR3 DNA is TGCGCCAGCAGCCTCCCGGGACTAGGCACCGAGCAGTACTTC. Translation: CASSLPGLGTEQYF.

The genes are TRBV3-1 (or the pseudogene TRBV3-2) and TRBJ2-7; 8 bases are a match to TRBD1. Trimming cost V 2 bases and J 5 bases; bases outside gene matches: 11. The CDR3 covers 16 residues. CDR1 LGHDT and CDR2 YNNKEL come from the germline V gene (reference sequence). The CDR3 here is CASSQPTPGQANEQYF. CDR3 nucleotides: TGTGCCAGCAGCCAACCCACCCCGGGACAGGCTAACGAGCAGTACTTC.